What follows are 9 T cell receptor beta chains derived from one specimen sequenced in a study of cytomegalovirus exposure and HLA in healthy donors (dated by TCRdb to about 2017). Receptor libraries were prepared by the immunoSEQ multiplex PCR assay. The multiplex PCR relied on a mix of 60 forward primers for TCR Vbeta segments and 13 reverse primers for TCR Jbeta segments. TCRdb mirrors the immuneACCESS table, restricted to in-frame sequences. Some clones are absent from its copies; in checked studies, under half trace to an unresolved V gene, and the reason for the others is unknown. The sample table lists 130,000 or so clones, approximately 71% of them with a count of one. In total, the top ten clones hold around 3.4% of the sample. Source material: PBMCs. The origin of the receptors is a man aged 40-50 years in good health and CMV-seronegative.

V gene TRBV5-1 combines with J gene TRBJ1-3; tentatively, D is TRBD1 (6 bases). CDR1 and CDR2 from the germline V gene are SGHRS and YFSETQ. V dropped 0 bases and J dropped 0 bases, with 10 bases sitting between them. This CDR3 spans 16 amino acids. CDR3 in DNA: TGCGCCAGCAGCTTGGGATGGGGGCGCTCTGGAAACACCATATATTTT. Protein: CASSLGWGRSGNTIYF.

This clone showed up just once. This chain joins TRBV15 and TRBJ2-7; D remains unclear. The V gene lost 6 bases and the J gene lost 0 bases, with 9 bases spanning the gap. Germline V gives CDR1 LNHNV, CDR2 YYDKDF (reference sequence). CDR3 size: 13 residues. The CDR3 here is CATRGTHSYEQYF. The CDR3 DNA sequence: TGTGCCACCAGGGGCACCCACTCCTACGAGCAGTACTTC.

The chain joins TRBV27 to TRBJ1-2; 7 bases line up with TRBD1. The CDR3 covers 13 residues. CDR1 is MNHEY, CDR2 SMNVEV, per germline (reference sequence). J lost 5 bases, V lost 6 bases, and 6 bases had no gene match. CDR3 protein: CASSASGGYGYTF. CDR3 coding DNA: TGTGCCAGCAGCGCATCAGGGGGATATGGCTACACCTTC.

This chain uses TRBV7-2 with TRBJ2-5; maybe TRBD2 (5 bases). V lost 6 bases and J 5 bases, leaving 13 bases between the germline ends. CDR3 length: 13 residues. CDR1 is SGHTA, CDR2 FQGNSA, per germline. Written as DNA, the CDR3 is TGTGCCAGCAGGGCCGGAAGAGGGGAGACCCAGTACTTC. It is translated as CASRAGRGETQYF.

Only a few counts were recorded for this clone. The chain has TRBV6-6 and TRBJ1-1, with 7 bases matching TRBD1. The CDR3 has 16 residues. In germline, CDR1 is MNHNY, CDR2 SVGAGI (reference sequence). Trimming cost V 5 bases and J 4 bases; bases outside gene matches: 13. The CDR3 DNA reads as TGTGCCAGCAGTCTATCTCCGGGACAGATTAGCACTGAAGCTTTCTTT. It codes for CASSLSPGQISTEAFF.

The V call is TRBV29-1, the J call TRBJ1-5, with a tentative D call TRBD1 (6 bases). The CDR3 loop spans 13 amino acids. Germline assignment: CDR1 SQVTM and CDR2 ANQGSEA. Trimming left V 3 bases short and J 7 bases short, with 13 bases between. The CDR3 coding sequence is TGCAGCGTTGAGGCAGGGGTTGGACAGCCCCAGCATTTT. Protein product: CSVEAGVGQPQHF.

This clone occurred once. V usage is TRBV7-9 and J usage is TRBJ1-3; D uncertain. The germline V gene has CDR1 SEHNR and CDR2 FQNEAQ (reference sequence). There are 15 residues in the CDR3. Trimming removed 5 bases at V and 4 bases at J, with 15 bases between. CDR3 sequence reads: CASSAGLRPGNTIYF. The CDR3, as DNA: TGTGCCAGCAGCGCCGGCTTGCGGCCCGGAAACACCATATATTTT.

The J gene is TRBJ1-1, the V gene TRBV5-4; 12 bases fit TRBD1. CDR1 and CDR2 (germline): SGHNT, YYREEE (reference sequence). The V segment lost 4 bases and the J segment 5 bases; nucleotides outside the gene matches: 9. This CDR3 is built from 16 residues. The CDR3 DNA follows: TGTGCCAGCAGCCCCCGGGACAGGGGGCGAGGGACTGAAGCTTTCTTT. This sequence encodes CASSPRDRGRGTEAFF.

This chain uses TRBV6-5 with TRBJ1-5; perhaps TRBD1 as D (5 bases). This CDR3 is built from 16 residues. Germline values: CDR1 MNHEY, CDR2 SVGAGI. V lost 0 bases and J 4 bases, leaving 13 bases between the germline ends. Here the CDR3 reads CASSYSGGGRNQPQHF. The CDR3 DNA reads TGTGCCAGCAGTTACTCGGGGGGTGGGAGAAATCAGCCCCAGCATTTT.